This is a list of T cell receptor beta chains from one sample in a study of memory B cells and T cells in multiple sclerosis. Assay: immunoSEQ multiplex PCR; the TCRdb copy retains only in-frame clones and omits some. The table lists 15,000 or so clones, about 70% of them singletons. Sequencing used memory (CD45RO+) CD4+ T cells from blood. The receptors derive from a human donor with multiple sclerosis. Both conserved end residues are part of each CDR3.

v_gene	j_gene	CDR3aa
TRBV30	TRBJ1-1	CAWGWSEAFF
TRBV6-6	TRBJ1-4	CASSLGQGEGEKLFF
TRBV28	TRBJ1-1	CASRTPLRREAFF
TRBV27	TRBJ2-6	CASSRVLSSGANVLTF
TRBV7-7	.	CASSPGLAGDEQYF
TRBV9	TRBJ1-2	CASSTGGFGYGYTF
TRBV6-5	TRBJ2-7	CASSVDGGVLEQYF
TRBV6-6	TRBJ1-2	CASSYSVREGYTF
TRBV19	TRBJ1-6	CASRTGIFNSPLHF
TRBV29-1	TRBJ2-7	CSVSTGTGEQYF
TRBV6-6	.	CASIRTGTGDSYEQYF
TRBV9	TRBJ1-5	CASSVAGGKDQPQHF
TRBV25-1	TRBJ1-2	CASSGQGAHTF